The rows below give T cell receptor beta chains drawn from one sample of a study of cytomegalovirus exposure and HLA in healthy donors. Sequencing used immunoSEQ multiplex PCR; TCRdb keeps in-frame clones, though not all of them. Of around 160,000 clones listed, roughly 79% are singletons. The sequenced material came from PBMCs. Receptors were obtained from a man between 45 and 60 years old in good health and CMV-seropositive. Each CDR3 is given without its conserved first and last residue. The order of the fields is clone size, D gene, J gene, V gene, CDR3 protein. The D gene is left open where the match is weak. Some rows mark clone size as missing; the rest say once, few, many or name a class of expanded clone.

NA,NA,TRBJ2-3,TRBV7-2,ASSLIGWGDTDTQY
few,TRBD2,TRBJ2-2,TRBV2,ASSERGGGNTGELF
NA,NA,TRBJ1-2,TRBV14,ASSQDGQGRDGYT
NA,NA,TRBJ2-3,TRBV6-6,ASSDSERGSTDTQY
NA,TRBD1,TRBJ1-6,TRBV5-6,ASSTGTGSTSPLH
NA,TRBD2,TRBJ2-3,TRBV5-1,ASSLFPGLAGKGYTDTQY
NA,TRBD1,TRBJ2-2,TRBV6-5,ASRVGQGNGELF
NA,NA,TRBJ2-2,TRBV7-9,ASSLPARSTNTGELF
NA,TRBD2,TRBJ2-1,TRBV6-1,ASSEWGLAGTHF
NA,NA,TRBJ1-1,TRBV4-3,ASSRTQAGTEAF
NA,TRBD2,TRBJ2-1,TRBV5-1,ASSLGLAGDNEQF
NA,NA,TRBJ1-1,TRBV28,ASVDSSEAF
NA,TRBD1,TRBJ2-3,TRBV5-1,ASSFGQGGADTQY
few,NA,TRBJ1-2,TRBV10-1,ASSEYYQVPDGYT
few,TRBD2,TRBJ2-5,TRBV4-3,ASSQALAGEETQY
NA,NA,TRBJ1-4,TRBV11-2,ASSPVAQNEKLF
NA,TRBD1,TRBJ2-3,TRBV28,ASSSTGSTDTQY
NA,NA,TRBJ2-1,TRBV6-5,ASSYQRTAHNEQF
NA,NA,TRBJ1-2,TRBV7-9,SSSAYRTATNYGYT
NA,TRBD1,TRBJ2-5,TRBV7-9,ASSLVRGQGRRETQY
NA,TRBD1,TRBJ2-3,TRBV10-3,AISSQGESTDTQY
NA,TRBD1,TRBJ2-5,TRBV4-3,ASSQTPGQQETQY
NA,TRBD1,TRBJ2-2,TRBV6-5,ASTSDRGTGELF
NA,NA,TRBJ1-2,TRBV5-4,ASSLDSRGLVISGGYT
NA,TRBD2,TRBJ2-1,TRBV7-9,ASSFPSGGAGEQF
NA,TRBD1,TRBJ2-5,TRBV28,ASSQYRGLRETQY
NA,NA,TRBJ1-2,TRBV29-1,SVGGTGNYGYT
NA,NA,TRBJ2-7,TRBV7-2,ASSFPGYEQY
NA,NA,TRBJ1-5,TRBV6-6,ASSSRTGTRNQPQH
NA,NA,TRBJ2-1,TRBV28,ASSLISSGLGAQF
NA,NA,TRBJ1-1,TRBV6-1,ASSVLQGGNTEAF
NA,NA,TRBJ2-5,TRBV7-9,ASSPQETQY
NA,NA,TRBJ1-3,TRBV19,ASSSLRGGMPSGNTIY